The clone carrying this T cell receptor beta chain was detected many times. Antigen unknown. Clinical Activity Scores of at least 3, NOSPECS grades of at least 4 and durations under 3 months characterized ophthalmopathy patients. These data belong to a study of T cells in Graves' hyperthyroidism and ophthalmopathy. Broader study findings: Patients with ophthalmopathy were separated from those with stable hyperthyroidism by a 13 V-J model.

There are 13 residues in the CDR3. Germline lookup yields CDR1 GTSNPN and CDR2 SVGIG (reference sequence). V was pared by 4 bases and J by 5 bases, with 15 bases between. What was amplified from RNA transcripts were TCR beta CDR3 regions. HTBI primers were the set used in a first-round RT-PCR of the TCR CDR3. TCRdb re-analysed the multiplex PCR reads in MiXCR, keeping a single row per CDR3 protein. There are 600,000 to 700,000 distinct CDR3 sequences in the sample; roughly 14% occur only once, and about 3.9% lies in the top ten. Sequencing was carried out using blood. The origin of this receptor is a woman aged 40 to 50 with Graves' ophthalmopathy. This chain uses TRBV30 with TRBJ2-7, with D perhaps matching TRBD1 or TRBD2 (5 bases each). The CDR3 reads CAWNYGGVNEQYF. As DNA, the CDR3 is TGTGCCTGGAATTATGGGGGAGTCAACGAGCAGTACTTC.